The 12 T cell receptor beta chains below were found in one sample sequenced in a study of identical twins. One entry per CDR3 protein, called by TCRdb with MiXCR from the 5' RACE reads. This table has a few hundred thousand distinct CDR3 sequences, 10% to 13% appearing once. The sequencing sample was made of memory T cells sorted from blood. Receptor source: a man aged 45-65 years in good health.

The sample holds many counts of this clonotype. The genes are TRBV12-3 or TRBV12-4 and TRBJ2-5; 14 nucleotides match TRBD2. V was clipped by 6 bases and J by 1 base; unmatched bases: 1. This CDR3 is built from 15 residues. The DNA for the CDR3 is TGTGCCAGCAGAGGACTAGCGGGGGGCCAAGAGACCCAGTACTTC. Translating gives CASRGLAGGQETQYF.

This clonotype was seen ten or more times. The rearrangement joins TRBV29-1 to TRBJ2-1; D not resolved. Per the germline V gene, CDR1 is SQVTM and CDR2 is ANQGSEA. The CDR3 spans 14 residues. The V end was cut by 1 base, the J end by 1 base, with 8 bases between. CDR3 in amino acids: CSVEAGISYNEQFF. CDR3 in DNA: TGCAGCGTTGAAGCGGGTATATCCTACAATGAGCAGTTCTTC.

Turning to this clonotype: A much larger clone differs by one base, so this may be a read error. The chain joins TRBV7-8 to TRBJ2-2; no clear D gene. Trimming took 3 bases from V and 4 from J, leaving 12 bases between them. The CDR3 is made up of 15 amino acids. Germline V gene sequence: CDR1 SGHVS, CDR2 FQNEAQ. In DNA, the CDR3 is TGTGCCAGCAGCTTTCTTTCCGCCGGCACCGGGGAGCTGTTTTTT. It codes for CASSFLSAGTGELFF.

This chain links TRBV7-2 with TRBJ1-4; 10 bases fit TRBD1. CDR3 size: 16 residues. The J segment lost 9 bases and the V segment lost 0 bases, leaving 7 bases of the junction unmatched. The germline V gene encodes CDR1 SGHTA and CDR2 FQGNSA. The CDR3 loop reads CASSLARGQGRQKLFF. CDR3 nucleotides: TGTGCCAGCAGCTTAGCGAGGGGACAGGGGAGGCAAAAACTGTTTTTT.

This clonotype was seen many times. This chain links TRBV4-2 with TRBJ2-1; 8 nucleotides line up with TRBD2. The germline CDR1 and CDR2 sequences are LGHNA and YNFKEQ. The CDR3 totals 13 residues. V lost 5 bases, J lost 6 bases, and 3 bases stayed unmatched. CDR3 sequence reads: CASSEAGVNEQFF. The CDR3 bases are TGTGCCAGCAGCGAAGCGGGGGTCAATGAGCAGTTCTTC.

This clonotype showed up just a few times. CDR3 coding DNA: TGTGCCAGTAGTATGGACAGCCTCACAGATACGCAGTATTTT. This sequence encodes CASSMDSLTDTQYF. The V and J genes are TRBV19 and TRBJ2-3; weak D call: TRBD1 (6 bases). The V gene lost 3 bases and the J gene lost 2 bases, with 9 bases spanning the gap. Germline CDR1 LNHDA, CDR2 SQIVND (reference sequence). The CDR3 sequence is 14 residues long.

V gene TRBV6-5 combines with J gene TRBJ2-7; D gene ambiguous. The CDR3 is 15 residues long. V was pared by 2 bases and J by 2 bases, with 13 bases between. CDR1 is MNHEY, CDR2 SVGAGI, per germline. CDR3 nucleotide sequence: TGTGCCAGCAGTTACACACAAGGGAATACCTACGAGCAGTACTTC. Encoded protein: CASSYTQGNTYEQYF.

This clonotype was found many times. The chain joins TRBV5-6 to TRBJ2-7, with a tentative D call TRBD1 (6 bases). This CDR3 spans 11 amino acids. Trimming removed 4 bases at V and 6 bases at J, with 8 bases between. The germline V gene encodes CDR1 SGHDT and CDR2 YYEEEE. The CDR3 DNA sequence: TGTGCCAGCAGCAAGGACAGCGAGCAGTACTTC. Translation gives CASSKDSEQYF.

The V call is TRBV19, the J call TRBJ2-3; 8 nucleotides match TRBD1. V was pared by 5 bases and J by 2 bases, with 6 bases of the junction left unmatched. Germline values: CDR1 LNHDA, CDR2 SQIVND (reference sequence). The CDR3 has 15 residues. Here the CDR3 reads CASSGTGSPTDTQYF. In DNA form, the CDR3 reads TGTGCCAGTAGTGGGACAGGAAGTCCCACAGATACGCAGTATTTT.

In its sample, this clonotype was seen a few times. The CDR3: CASDRQSPYNSPLHF. The DNA of the CDR3 is TGCGCCAGCGATCGACAGAGCCCCTATAATTCACCCCTCCACTTT. This rearrangement joins TRBV23-1 to TRBJ1-6; a possible D gene is TRBD1 (5 bases). TRBV23-1 is treated as an ORF (open reading frame) with a function not yet certain. CDR3 length: 15 amino acids. The germline V and J ends were trimmed by 8 bases and 2 bases, with 13 bases remaining between them.

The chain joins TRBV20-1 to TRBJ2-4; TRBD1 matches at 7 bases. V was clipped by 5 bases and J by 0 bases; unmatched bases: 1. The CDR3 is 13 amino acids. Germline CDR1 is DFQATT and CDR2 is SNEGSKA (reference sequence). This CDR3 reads CSAGQVAKNIQYF. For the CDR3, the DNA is TGCAGTGCTGGACAGGTAGCCAAAAACATTCAGTACTTC.

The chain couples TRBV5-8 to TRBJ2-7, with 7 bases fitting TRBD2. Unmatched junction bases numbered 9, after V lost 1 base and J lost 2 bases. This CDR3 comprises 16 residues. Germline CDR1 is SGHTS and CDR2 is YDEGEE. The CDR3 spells CASSLFLAATTYEQYF. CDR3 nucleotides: TGTGCCAGCAGCTTGTTTCTAGCGGCGACCACCTACGAGCAGTACTTC.